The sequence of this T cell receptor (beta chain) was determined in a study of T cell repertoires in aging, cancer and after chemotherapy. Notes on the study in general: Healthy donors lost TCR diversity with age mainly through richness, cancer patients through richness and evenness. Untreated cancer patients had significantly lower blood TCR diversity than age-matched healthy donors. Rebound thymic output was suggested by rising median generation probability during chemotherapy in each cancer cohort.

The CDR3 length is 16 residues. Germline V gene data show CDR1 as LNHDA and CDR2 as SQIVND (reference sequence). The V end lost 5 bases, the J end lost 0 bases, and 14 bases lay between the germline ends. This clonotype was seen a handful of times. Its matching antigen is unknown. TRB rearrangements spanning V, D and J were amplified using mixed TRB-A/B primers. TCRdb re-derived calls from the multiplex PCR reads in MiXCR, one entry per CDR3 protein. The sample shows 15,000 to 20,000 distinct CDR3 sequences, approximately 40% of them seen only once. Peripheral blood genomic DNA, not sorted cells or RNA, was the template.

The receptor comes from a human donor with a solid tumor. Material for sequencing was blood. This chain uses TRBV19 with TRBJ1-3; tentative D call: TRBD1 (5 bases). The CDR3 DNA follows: TGTGCCAGTAGTGCGACCGCGAGGGGCTCTGGAAACACCATATATTTT. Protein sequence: CASSATARGSGNTIYF. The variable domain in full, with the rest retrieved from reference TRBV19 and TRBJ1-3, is DGGITQSPKYLFRKEGQNVTLSCEQNLNHDAMYWYRQDPGQGLRLIYYSQIVNDFQKGDIAEGYSVSREKKESFPLTVTSAQKNPTAFYLCASSATARGSGNTIYFGEGSWLTVV.